This T cell receptor (beta chain) comes out of a study of graft-versus-host responses after intestinal transplantation. Notes on the study in general: In recipient marrow, GvH clones were found, and some appeared first in ileum or blood.

CDR3 size: 13 residues. The ends were cut back, 7 bases at V and 3 bases at J, with 10 bases in the middle. Germline CDR1 reads LNHDA; CDR2 reads SQIVND (reference sequence). Regarding this clone: Its cognate antigen is unknown.

The assay was immunoSEQ multiplex PCR, and TCRdb's table has in-frame clones only and misses some. The table has about 120,000 clones, approximately 92% seen once. The V call is TRBV19, the J call TRBJ2-1; D is ambiguous. The sample consisted of unstimulated CD4+ T cells sorted from spleen or lymph node cells, taken before transplant. The receptor comes from a human donor who was the organ donor for an intestinal transplant. CDR3: CASKEWDYNEQFF. The CDR3 region has the DNA TGTGCCAGTAAGGAATGGGACTACAATGAGCAGTTCTTC.